A selection of T cell receptor beta chains follows, all from one sample in a study of a mutant IDH1 vaccine in newly diagnosed glioma. These receptors have no known antigen. The method was immunoSEQ multiplex PCR; TCRdb's version includes in-frame clones alone and lacks a portion of them. The sample records over 50,000 clones, approximately 90% being singletons. The sample consisted of PBMCs, taken from a glioma patient whose treatment included an IDH1 peptide vaccine. The receptors here all came from a woman aged 40 to 50 with glioma. The CDR3 runs from the conserved cysteine through the conserved F or W. Fields, in order: J gene, D gene, clone size, V gene, CDR3 protein, CDR3 DNA. A D gene is named only where the DNA matches it firmly. The size entry is marked missing in some rows and otherwise reads once, few, many or a size class.

J gene: TRBJ1-1
D gene: .
clone size: .
V gene: TRBV2
CDR3 protein: CASSSSGGDWAEAFF
CDR3 DNA: TGTGCCAGCAGTTCCTCCGGGGGGGACTGGGCTGAAGCTTTCTTT

J gene: TRBJ1-2
D gene: .
clone size: .
V gene: TRBV20-1
CDR3 protein: CSAQGGLGYTF
CDR3 DNA: TGCAGTGCACAGGGAGGGTTAGGTTACACCTTC

J gene: TRBJ1-1
D gene: .
clone size: .
V gene: TRBV2
CDR3 protein: CASRIQLNTEAFF
CDR3 DNA: TGTGCCAGCAGGATTCAGCTAAACACTGAAGCTTTCTTT

J gene: TRBJ2-3
D gene: TRBD2
clone size: .
V gene: TRBV19
CDR3 protein: CASSIGGRSADTQYF
CDR3 DNA: TGTGCCAGTAGTATTGGCGGGAGGTCGGCAGATACGCAGTATTTT

J gene: TRBJ2-7
D gene: TRBD1
clone size: .
V gene: TRBV5-1
CDR3 protein: CASSKSGTGASEQYF
CDR3 DNA: TGCGCCAGCAGCAAGTCTGGGACAGGGGCGTCTGAGCAGTACTTC

J gene: TRBJ1-2
D gene: .
clone size: .
V gene: TRBV6-5
CDR3 protein: CASGWQANYGYTF
CDR3 DNA: TGTGCCAGCGGGTGGCAGGCTAACTATGGCTACACCTTC

J gene: TRBJ1-2
D gene: .
clone size: .
V gene: TRBV6-4
CDR3 protein: CASRPQGTSYGYTF
CDR3 DNA: TGTGCCAGCCGTCCTCAAGGGACCAGTTATGGCTACACCTTC

J gene: TRBJ1-1
D gene: .
clone size: .
V gene: TRBV6-5
CDR3 protein: CASSYQGRRTEAFF
CDR3 DNA: TGTGCCAGCAGTTACCAGGGGCGCCGAACTGAAGCTTTCTTT

J gene: TRBJ1-5
D gene: TRBD1
clone size: once
V gene: TRBV10-3
CDR3 protein: CAISAQTGEGQPQHF
CDR3 DNA: TGTGCCATCAGTGCCCAGACAGGGGAGGGTCAGCCCCAGCATTTT

J gene: TRBJ1-2
D gene: TRBD1
clone size: .
V gene: TRBV5-6
CDR3 protein: CASSPGGTGRSGYTF
CDR3 DNA: TGTGCCAGCAGCCCCGGGGGGACAGGGCGAAGTGGCTACACCTTC

J gene: TRBJ2-2
D gene: TRBD2
clone size: .
V gene: TRBV5-1
CDR3 protein: CASSFAGSLAGGPDTGELFF
CDR3 DNA: TGCGCCAGCAGCTTTGCTGGGTCACTAGCGGGAGGGCCAGACACCGGGGAGCTGTTTTTT

J gene: TRBJ1-1
D gene: .
clone size: few
V gene: TRBV7-2
CDR3 protein: CASSRDVGWTEAFF
CDR3 DNA: TGTGCCAGCAGCAGGGACGTTGGGTGGACTGAAGCTTTCTTT

J gene: TRBJ1-4
D gene: .
clone size: .
V gene: TRBV4-1
CDR3 protein: CASSQVITNEKLFF
CDR3 DNA: TGCGCCAGCAGCCAAGTAATTACGAATGAAAAACTGTTTTTT

J gene: TRBJ1-1
D gene: .
clone size: once
V gene: TRBV5-4
CDR3 protein: CASSLQEDTEAFF
CDR3 DNA: TGTGCCAGCAGCTTACAGGAAGACACTGAAGCTTTCTTT

J gene: TRBJ2-1
D gene: TRBD1
clone size: .
V gene: TRBV7-3
CDR3 protein: CASSPKQGLNNEQFF
CDR3 DNA: TGTGCCAGCAGCCCAAAACAGGGGCTAAACAATGAGCAGTTCTTC

J gene: TRBJ1-5
D gene: TRBD1
clone size: .
V gene: TRBV2
CDR3 protein: CASSEPTGGYQPQHF
CDR3 DNA: TGTGCCAGCAGTGAACCGACAGGGGGGTATCAGCCCCAGCATTTT

J gene: TRBJ2-7
D gene: TRBD1
clone size: .
V gene: TRBV13
CDR3 protein: CASSPITGGNYEQYF
CDR3 DNA: TGTGCCAGCAGCCCAATCACAGGGGGGAACTACGAGCAGTACTTC

J gene: TRBJ2-3
D gene: .
clone size: .
V gene: TRBV7-9
CDR3 protein: CASSLQDTQYF
CDR3 DNA: TGTGCCAGCAGCTTACAAGATACGCAGTATTTT

J gene: TRBJ2-3
D gene: .
clone size: .
V gene: TRBV25-1
CDR3 protein: CASSEGPHGTDTQYF
CDR3 DNA: TGTGCCAGCAGTGAAGGGCCCCACGGCACAGATACGCAGTATTTT

J gene: TRBJ2-6
D gene: TRBD1
clone size: once
V gene: TRBV27
CDR3 protein: CASSTTGAGANVLTF
CDR3 DNA: TGTGCCAGCAGTACGACAGGGGCTGGGGCCAACGTCCTGACTTTC

J gene: TRBJ2-1
D gene: TRBD2
clone size: .
V gene: TRBV2
CDR3 protein: CASSGEPLAGAPWEQFF
CDR3 DNA: TGTGCCAGCAGTGGCGAGCCTCTAGCGGGAGCCCCCTGGGAGCAGTTCTTC

J gene: TRBJ2-7
D gene: .
clone size: once
V gene: TRBV7-9
CDR3 protein: CASSPGPGWNF
CDR3 DNA: TGTGCCAGCAGCCCGGGGCCAGGGTGGAACTTC

J gene: TRBJ2-5
D gene: .
clone size: .
V gene: TRBV9
CDR3 protein: CASSVEGGPETQYF
CDR3 DNA: TGTGCCAGCAGCGTAGAGGGGGGGCCAGAGACCCAGTACTTC

J gene: TRBJ2-5
D gene: .
clone size: .
V gene: TRBV5-1
CDR3 protein: CASSLADPSPETQYF
CDR3 DNA: TGCGCCAGCAGCTTGGCCGATCCTAGCCCCGAGACCCAGTACTTC

J gene: TRBJ2-3
D gene: .
clone size: .
V gene: TRBV10-1
CDR3 protein: CASSDPGPTDTQYF
CDR3 DNA: TGCGCCAGCAGTGATCCCGGCCCCACAGATACGCAGTATTTT

J gene: TRBJ1-1
D gene: TRBD1
clone size: .
V gene: TRBV6-1
CDR3 protein: CASSGGGTGVTLAEAFF
CDR3 DNA: TGTGCCAGCAGTGGGGGAGGGACAGGCGTAACTTTGGCTGAAGCTTTCTTT

J gene: TRBJ1-5
D gene: TRBD1
clone size: few
V gene: TRBV2
CDR3 protein: CASQGGLRNQPQHF
CDR3 DNA: TGTGCCAGCCAGGGGGGGTTACGCAATCAGCCCCAGCATTTT

J gene: TRBJ1-1
D gene: TRBD1
clone size: .
V gene: TRBV10-3
CDR3 protein: CAIRGQTNTEAFF
CDR3 DNA: TGTGCCATCAGGGGACAGACGAACACTGAAGCTTTCTTT

J gene: TRBJ2-7
D gene: .
clone size: .
V gene: TRBV7-2
CDR3 protein: CASRAGDRQYF
CDR3 DNA: TGTGCCAGCAGGGCAGGGGACCGGCAGTACTTC

J gene: TRBJ2-1
D gene: .
clone size: .
V gene: TRBV11-2
CDR3 protein: CASSLGIADYNEQFF
CDR3 DNA: TGTGCCAGCAGCTTAGGGATAGCCGATTACAATGAGCAGTTCTTC

J gene: TRBJ2-1
D gene: TRBD2
clone size: .
V gene: TRBV6-4
CDR3 protein: CASSEKATSGSNEQFF
CDR3 DNA: TGTGCCAGCAGTGAGAAAGCGACTAGCGGGAGTAATGAGCAGTTCTTC

J gene: TRBJ2-3
D gene: TRBD2
clone size: .
V gene: TRBV4-2
CDR3 protein: CASSQASGRDTQYF
CDR3 DNA: TGTGCCAGCAGCCAAGCTAGCGGGAGGGATACGCAGTATTTT

J gene: TRBJ2-1
D gene: TRBD2
clone size: .
V gene: TRBV5-1
CDR3 protein: CASSLAFPSGGANEQFF
CDR3 DNA: TGCGCCAGCAGCTTGGCCTTCCCCAGCGGGGGGGCCAATGAGCAGTTCTTC

J gene: TRBJ2-1
D gene: TRBD2
clone size: .
V gene: TRBV5-1
CDR3 protein: CATQGLAGANNEQFF
CDR3 DNA: TGCGCCACCCAGGGACTAGCGGGGGCGAATAATGAGCAGTTCTTC

J gene: TRBJ2-2
D gene: .
clone size: .
V gene: TRBV2
CDR3 protein: CASRSFKNTGELFF
CDR3 DNA: TGTGCCAGCCGGTCCTTCAAGAACACCGGGGAGCTGTTTTTT

J gene: TRBJ2-7
D gene: TRBD2
clone size: .
V gene: TRBV5-1
CDR3 protein: CASSLDPGLAGEQYF
CDR3 DNA: TGCGCCAGCAGCTTGGACCCGGGACTAGCCGGCGAGCAGTACTTC

J gene: TRBJ2-3
D gene: TRBD2
clone size: .
V gene: TRBV5-1
CDR3 protein: CASRPGLNTDTQYF
CDR3 DNA: TGCGCCAGCAGACCGGGACTAAACACAGATACGCAGTATTTT

J gene: TRBJ2-5
D gene: .
clone size: .
V gene: TRBV6-5
CDR3 protein: CASSYSKVGETQYF
CDR3 DNA: TGTGCCAGCAGTTACTCGAAAGTGGGGGAGACCCAGTACTTC

J gene: TRBJ1-1
D gene: TRBD1
clone size: once
V gene: TRBV7-9
CDR3 protein: CASSSRQGVKGGTEAFF
CDR3 DNA: TGTGCCAGCAGCTCAAGACAGGGAGTCAAGGGGGGCACTGAAGCTTTCTTT

J gene: TRBJ1-4
D gene: .
clone size: .
V gene: TRBV5-8
CDR3 protein: CAIGETATNEKLFF
CDR3 DNA: TGTGCCATTGGGGAGACTGCAACTAATGAAAAACTGTTTTTT

J gene: TRBJ2-7
D gene: .
clone size: .
V gene: TRBV5-1
CDR3 protein: CASSLGRGRTYEQYF
CDR3 DNA: TGCGCCAGCAGCTTGGGCCGGGGGCGCACCTACGAGCAGTACTTC

J gene: TRBJ2-7
D gene: TRBD2
clone size: once
V gene: TRBV7-3
CDR3 protein: CASSISGSGEQYF
CDR3 DNA: TGTGCCAGCAGCATTAGCGGGAGTGGCGAGCAGTACTTC

J gene: TRBJ2-5
D gene: .
clone size: .
V gene: TRBV4-1
CDR3 protein: CASSQAWGETQYF
CDR3 DNA: TGCGCCAGCAGCCAAGCCTGGGGAGAGACCCAGTACTTC

J gene: TRBJ2-2
D gene: .
clone size: .
V gene: TRBV18
CDR3 protein: CASSPRPPGTGELFF
CDR3 DNA: TGTGCCAGCTCACCACGGCCTCCGGGGACCGGGGAGCTGTTTTTT

J gene: TRBJ2-7
D gene: TRBD2
clone size: .
V gene: TRBV6-1
CDR3 protein: CASRSGSGSYEQYF
CDR3 DNA: TGTGCCAGCAGAAGCGGGAGTGGGTCCTACGAGCAGTACTTC